This T cell receptor beta chain appears in the sequencing data of a study of OX40 agonist ivuxolimab in advanced cancers. Clones were sequenced by immunoSEQ multiplex PCR, and TCRdb holds only the in-frame ones, with some missing. The repertoire holds roughly 16,000 clones, with about 88% as singletons. As for this clone: A much larger clone sits a single nucleotide away, making a read error possible.

The specimen was CD4+ or CD8+ T cells sorted from blood, collected in a trial of the OX40 agonist ivuxolimab. This TCR derives from an adult with an advanced solid tumor such as melanoma, head and neck, liver or kidney cancer.

CDR3 amino acids: CASSVGNTGELFF. Here the CDR3 DNA reads TGTGCCAGCAGCGTAGGGAACACCGGGGAGCTGTTTTTT. This chain connects TRBV9 to TRBJ2-2; D is ambiguous. Germline CDR1 and CDR2: SGDLS and YYNGEE. Trimming pared 0 bases from V and 1 base from J, leaving 1 base between. There are 13 residues in the CDR3.